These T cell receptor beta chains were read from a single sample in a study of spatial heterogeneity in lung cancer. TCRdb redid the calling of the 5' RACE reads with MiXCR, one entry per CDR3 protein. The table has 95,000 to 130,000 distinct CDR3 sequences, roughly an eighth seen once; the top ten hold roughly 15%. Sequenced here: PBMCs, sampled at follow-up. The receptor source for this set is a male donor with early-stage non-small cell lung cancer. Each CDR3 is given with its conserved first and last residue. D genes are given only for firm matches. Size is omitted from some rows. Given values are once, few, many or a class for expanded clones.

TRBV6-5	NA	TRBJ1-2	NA	TGTGCCAGCAGTTTCACAGGGTATGGCTACACCTTC	CASSFTGYGYTF
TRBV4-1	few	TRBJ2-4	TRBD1	TGCGCCAGCAACCAAGATGGGACAGGGTTAGCCAAAAACATTCAGTACTTC	CASNQDGTGLAKNIQYF
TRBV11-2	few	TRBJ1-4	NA	TGTGCCAGCAGCTTAACTACGGGGAATGAAAAACTGTTTTTT	CASSLTTGNEKLFF
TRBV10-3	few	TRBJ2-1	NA	TGTGCCATCAGGGACAGAGGCAATGAGCAGTTCTTC	CAIRDRGNEQFF
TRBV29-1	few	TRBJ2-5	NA	TGCAGCGTTGATGCAGGGGGAGGATGGGAGACCCAGTACTTC	CSVDAGGGWETQYF
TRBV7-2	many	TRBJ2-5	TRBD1	TGTGCCAGCAGCTTAGTCAGGGGGTTCCAAGAGACCCAGTACTTC	CASSLVRGFQETQYF
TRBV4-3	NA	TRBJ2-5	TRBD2	TGCGCCAGCAGCCAGATAGCGGGGGGGCTCCAAGAGACCCAGTACTTC	CASSQIAGGLQETQYF
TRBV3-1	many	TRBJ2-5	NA	TGTGCCAGCAGCCAGGCCTCTCGGGGCCAAGAGACCCAGTACTTC	CASSQASRGQETQYF
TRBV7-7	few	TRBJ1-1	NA	TGTGCTAGCAGCTTTCGGATGAACACTGAAGCTTTCTTT	CASSFRMNTEAFF
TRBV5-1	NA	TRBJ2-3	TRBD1	TGCGCCAGCAGCTTGGGGGACAGGGTATTACGGTACAGCACAGATACGCAGTATTTT	CASSLGDRVLRYSTDTQYF
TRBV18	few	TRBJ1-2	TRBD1	TGTGCCAGCTCACCGGGACAGTCAGATGGCTACACCTTC	CASSPGQSDGYTF
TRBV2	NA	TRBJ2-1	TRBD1	TGTGCCAGCAGTCTTACAGGGGCTGAGCAGTTCTTC	CASSLTGAEQFF
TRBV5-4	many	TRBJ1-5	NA	TGTGCCAGCAGTTCTTCCCCTGGGGGGAATCAGCCCCAGCATTTT	CASSSSPGGNQPQHF
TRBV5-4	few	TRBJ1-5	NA	TGTGCCAGCAGCTTGGGTGGGGGTAGCAATCAGCCCCAGCATTTT	CASSLGGGSNQPQHF
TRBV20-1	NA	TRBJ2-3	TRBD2	TGCAGTGCTAGAGAGGCGGGGGGAGGGACAGATACGCAGTATTTT	CSAREAGGGTDTQYF
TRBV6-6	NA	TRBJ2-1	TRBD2	TGTGCCAGCAGATCGGGACTAGCGGTGCAGTTCTTC	CASRSGLAVQFF
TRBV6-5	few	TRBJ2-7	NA	TGTGCCAGCAGAAAAATGGCAGATTCCTACGAGCAGTACTTC	CASRKMADSYEQYF
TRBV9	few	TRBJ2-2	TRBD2	TGTGCCAGCAGCCTCCGGCTAGCGGGGGGTTTTACCGGGGAGCTGTTTTTT	CASSLRLAGGFTGELFF
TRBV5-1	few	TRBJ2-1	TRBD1	TGCGCCAGCAGCTTGGGACAGGGGGGCCCCTACAATGAGCAGTTCTTC	CASSLGQGGPYNEQFF
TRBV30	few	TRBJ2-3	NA	TGTGCCTGGGGGCCGGGCCTAACGACAGATACGCAGTATTTT	CAWGPGLTTDTQYF
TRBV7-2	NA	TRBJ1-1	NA	TGTGCCAGCAGCGCCTGGGGCATGCCTGAAGCTTTCTTT	CASSAWGMPEAFF
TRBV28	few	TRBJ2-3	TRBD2	TGTGCCAGCAGCTCACCGAGCGGGGGGAGCACAGATACGCAGTATTTT	CASSSPSGGSTDTQYF
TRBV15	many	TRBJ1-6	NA	TGTGCCACCAGCAGAGTTCTTTATTCACCCCTCCACTTT	CATSRVLYSPLHF
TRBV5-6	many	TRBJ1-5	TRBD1	TGTGCCAGCAGCCCGACAGGGTTGGATCAGCCCCAGCATTTT	CASSPTGLDQPQHF
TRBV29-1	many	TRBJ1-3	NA	TGCAGCGTTGAGGTCAGGGCTGGAAACACCATATATTTT	CSVEVRAGNTIYF
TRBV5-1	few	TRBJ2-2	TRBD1	TGCGCCAGCATCCTGGGTACAGGGGGCACCGGGGAGCTGTTTTTT	CASILGTGGTGELFF
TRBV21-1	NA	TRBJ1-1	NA	TGTGCCAGCAGCACACCGGGGGGTCCAGGCAGGGGCACTGAAGCTTTCTTT	CASSTPGGPGRGTEAFF
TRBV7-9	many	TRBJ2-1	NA	TGTGCCAGCAGCTCAGTAGTCGGTGAGCAGTTCTTC	CASSSVVGEQFF
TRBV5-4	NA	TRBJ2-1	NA	TGTGCCAGCAGCTTGATCGGGGGACGGGCCTACAATGAGCAGTTCTTC	CASSLIGGRAYNEQFF
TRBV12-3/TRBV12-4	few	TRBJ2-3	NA	TGTGCCAGCAGTCCGGGGGACAGCAACACAGATACGCAGTATTTT	CASSPGDSNTDTQYF
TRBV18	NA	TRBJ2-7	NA	TGTGCCAGCTCTAGCGCGCAGGGGTTAACCTACGAGCAGTACTTC	CASSSAQGLTYEQYF
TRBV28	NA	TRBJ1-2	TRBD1	TGTGCCAGCAGTTTACCCCTCCCTCAGGGGGCGAGGGGCTACACCTTC	CASSLPLPQGARGYTF
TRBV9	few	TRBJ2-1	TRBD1	TGTGCCAGCAGCGACAGGACAGGTTACAATGAGCAGTTCTTC	CASSDRTGYNEQFF
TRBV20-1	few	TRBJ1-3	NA	TGCAGTGCTACAATCCCCCTGGGGGGGAACGGTGGAAACACCATATATTTT	CSATIPLGGNGGNTIYF
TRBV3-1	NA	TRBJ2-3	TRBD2	TGTGCCAGCAGCCATAGCGGGGGGGCAGATACGCAGTATTTT	CASSHSGGADTQYF
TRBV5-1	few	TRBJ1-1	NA	TGCGCCAGCAGCTTGAGTCGGGGGCGACGAACTGAAGCTTTCTTT	CASSLSRGRRTEAFF
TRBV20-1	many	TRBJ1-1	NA	TGCAGTGCTAGGGGGGGTCACACTGAAGCTTTCTTT	CSARGGHTEAFF